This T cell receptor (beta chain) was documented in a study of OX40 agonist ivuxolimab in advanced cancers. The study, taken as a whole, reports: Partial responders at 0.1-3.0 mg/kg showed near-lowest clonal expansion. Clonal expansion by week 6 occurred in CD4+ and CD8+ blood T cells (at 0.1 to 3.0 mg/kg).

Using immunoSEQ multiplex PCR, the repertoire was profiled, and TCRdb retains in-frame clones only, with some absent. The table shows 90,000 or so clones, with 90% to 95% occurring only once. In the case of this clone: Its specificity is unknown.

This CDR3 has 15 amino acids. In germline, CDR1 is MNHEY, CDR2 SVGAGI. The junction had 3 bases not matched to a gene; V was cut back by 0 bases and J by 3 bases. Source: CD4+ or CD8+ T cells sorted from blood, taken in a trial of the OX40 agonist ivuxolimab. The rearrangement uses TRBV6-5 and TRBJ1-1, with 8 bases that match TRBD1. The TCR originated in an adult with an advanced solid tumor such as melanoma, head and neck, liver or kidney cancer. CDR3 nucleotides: TGTGCCAGCAGTTACTCGACAGGGGTATACACTGAAGCTTTCTTT. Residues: CASSYSTGVYTEAFF.